This entry is about one TCR beta chain. PCR amplification relied on 60 Vbeta primers (plus 13 Jbeta primers). Profiled with immunoSEQ multiplex PCR; TCRdb holds only in-frame clones, not every one. The table shows about 120,000 clones, with approximately 68% occurring only once. This specimen belongs to a study of cytomegalovirus exposure and HLA in healthy donors. This CDR3 region has 13 residues. Trimming cost V 3 bases and J 1 base, with 7 bases left between them. Per the germline V gene, CDR1 is SGHRS and CDR2 is YFSETQ. The genes are TRBV5-1 and TRBJ1-1; D possibly corresponds to TRBD1 (5 bases). The sequencing sample was made of PBMCs. This clonotype was sampled from a man younger than 40 in good health and CMV-seropositive. CDR3 protein: CASSWGGNTEAFF. In DNA form, the CDR3 reads TGCGCCAGCAGCTGGGGGGGGAACACTGAAGCTTTCTTT.